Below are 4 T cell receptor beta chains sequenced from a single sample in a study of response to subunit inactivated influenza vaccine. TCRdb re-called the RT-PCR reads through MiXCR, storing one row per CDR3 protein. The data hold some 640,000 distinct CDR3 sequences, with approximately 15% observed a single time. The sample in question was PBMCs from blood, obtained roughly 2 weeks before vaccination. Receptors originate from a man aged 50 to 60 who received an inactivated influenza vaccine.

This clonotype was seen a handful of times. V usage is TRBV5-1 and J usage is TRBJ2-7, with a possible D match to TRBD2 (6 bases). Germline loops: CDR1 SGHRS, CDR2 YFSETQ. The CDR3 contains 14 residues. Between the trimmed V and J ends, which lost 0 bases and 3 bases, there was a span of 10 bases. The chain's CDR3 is CASSLGVSGYEQYF. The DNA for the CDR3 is TGCGCCAGCAGCTTGGGCGTTAGCGGCTACGAGCAGTACTTC.

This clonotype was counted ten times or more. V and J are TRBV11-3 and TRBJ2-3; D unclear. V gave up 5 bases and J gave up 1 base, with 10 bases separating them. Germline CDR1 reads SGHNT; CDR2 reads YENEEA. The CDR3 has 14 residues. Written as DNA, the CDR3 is TGTGCCAGCAGCCCTCTAGGCCGCACAGATACGCAGTATTTT. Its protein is CASSPLGRTDTQYF.

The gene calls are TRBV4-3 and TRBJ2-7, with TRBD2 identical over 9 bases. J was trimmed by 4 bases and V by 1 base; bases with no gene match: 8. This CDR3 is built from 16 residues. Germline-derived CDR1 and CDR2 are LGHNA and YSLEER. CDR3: CASSQVGGSGRYEQYF. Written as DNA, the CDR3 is TGCGCCAGCAGCCAAGTAGGGGGTAGCGGGAGATACGAGCAGTACTTC.

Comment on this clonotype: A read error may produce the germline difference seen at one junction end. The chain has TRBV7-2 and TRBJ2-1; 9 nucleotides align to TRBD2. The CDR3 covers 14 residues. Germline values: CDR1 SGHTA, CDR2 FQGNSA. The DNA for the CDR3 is TGTGCCAGCGGTAGCGGGAGCTCCTACAATAAGCAGTTCTTC. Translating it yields CASGSGSSYNKQFF.